This T cell receptor beta chain was found in a study of radiotherapy plus CTLA-4 blockade in lung cancer. Assay used: immunoSEQ multiplex PCR; TCRdb lists only in-frame clones, some missing. The profile shows tens of thousands of clones, 70% to 80% of them singletons. Germline V gene data show CDR1 as SGHRS and CDR2 as YFSETQ. Trimming cost V 1 base and J 4 bases; bases outside gene matches: 3. This CDR3 has 14 amino acids. Sequenced material: peripheral blood, taken from a patient treated with radiotherapy plus ipilimumab. The V and J genes are TRBV5-1 and TRBJ2-3, with 7 bases fitting TRBD2. This receptor was obtained from a human donor with non-small cell lung cancer who had a complete response to radiotherapy plus ipilimumab. CDR3 in amino acids: CASSLRRGADTQYF. The CDR3 coding sequence is TGCGCCAGCAGCTTGAGACGGGGGGCAGATACGCAGTATTTT.